This T cell receptor (beta chain) emerged from a study of T cell repertoires in cytomegalovirus infection. The wider study: Through public TCR beta signatures, both CMV infection and matching HLA type were indicated. Study-wide results and limits: Cumulative public TCR beta family frequency identified CMV carriers with the relevant HLA.

TCRdb reanalysed the reads using MiXCR and keeps one entry per CDR3 protein. Found here are fewer than 900,000 distinct CDR3 sequences, about 29% of them singletons; the top ten hold under 15%. This clonotype was observed a few times. Its antigen is unknown. This receptor was taken from a human donor in good health (CMV status not recorded). Some clones in this sample may be carry-over from other donors' samples. Material: cultured CD8+ T cells from PBMCs, obtained from culture after CMV antigen stimulation.

The CDR3 sequence is CASSLRVDPDTQYF. The CDR3 DNA reads as TGTGCCAGCAGTCTGAGGGTCGACCCCGATACGCAGTATTTT. The chain links TRBV6-2 or TRBV6-3 to TRBJ2-3; maybe TRBD2 (5 bases). Trimming took 5 bases from V and 6 from J, leaving 15 bases between them. Germline values: CDR1 MNHEY, CDR2 SVGEGT. The CDR3 covers 14 residues.